The rows below give T cell receptor beta chains drawn from one sample of a study of blood T cell repertoires in COVID-19. Data came from immunoSEQ multiplex PCR; TCRdb stores just in-frame clones and leaves some out. The table has more than 95,000 clones, roughly 84% seen once. Sample: peripheral blood. The source of these receptors is a human donor in a cohort sampled during active COVID-19. CDR3s include the opening cysteine and the closing phenylalanine or tryptophan. A D gene is named only where the DNA matches it firmly. Size is stated for part of the rows, as once, few or many counts, or as a class when the clone is expanded.

j_call d_call clone_size v_call cdr3_nt cdr3_aa
TRBJ1-6 TRBD1 NA TRBV2 TGTGCCAGCAGCGGTTTTACCGGGACAGGGGGCTCCTATAATTCACCCCTCCACTTT CASSGFTGTGGSYNSPLHF
TRBJ2-2 TRBD1 once TRBV5-5 TGTGCCAGCAGCTTGGGGCAGGGGGTGAACACCGGGGAGCTGTTTTTT CASSLGQGVNTGELFF
TRBJ1-6 NA NA TRBV6-5 TGTGCCAGCAGTTCCACCGGGCAGGGGAATTCACCCCTCCACTTT CASSSTGQGNSPLHF
TRBJ1-3 NA NA TRBV9 TGTGCCAGCAGCGTAGCCGACCAGGGCCGAAGAGACACCATATATTTT CASSVADQGRRDTIYF
TRBJ1-2 TRBD1 once TRBV6-5 TGTGCCAGCAGTTCTCGGACAGGGGGCCCCATAGATGGCTACACCTTC CASSSRTGGPIDGYTF
TRBJ2-7 NA NA TRBV5-5 TGTGCCGGAAGCCCCACAGGGACAACGAAAAATAACGAGCAGTACTTC CAGSPTGTTKNNEQYF
TRBJ2-5 NA NA TRBV5-6 TGTGCCAGCAGCTTGCCTTACAACAAAGAGACCCAGTACTTC CASSLPYNKETQYF
TRBJ1-1 TRBD1 medium-sized TRBV7-9 TGTGCCAGCAGCTTAGCAGGGGGCTGGAACACTGAAGCTTTCTTT CASSLAGGWNTEAFF
TRBJ2-2 TRBD2 NA TRBV7-3 TGTGCCAGCAGCCCTGCCCGCGGGGGGAACACCGGGGAGCTGTTTTTT CASSPARGGNTGELFF
TRBJ2-7 NA NA TRBV5-1 TGCGCCAGCAGGGGGGGTACCTACGAGCAGTACTTC CASRGGTYEQYF
TRBJ2-7 TRBD2 NA TRBV2 TGTGCCAGCAGAAGCGGGGGGGTCTACGAGCAGTACTTC CASRSGGVYEQYF
TRBJ1-5 NA NA TRBV7-2 TGTGCCAGCAGCTTAATCCCAGGGGTTAATCAGCCCCAGCATTTT CASSLIPGVNQPQHF
TRBJ1-6 NA NA TRBV5-4 TGTGCCAGCAGGGAGCAGGGAGGCAAAAATTCACCCCTCCACTTT CASREQGGKNSPLHF
TRBJ2-2 TRBD1 few TRBV7-2 TGTGCCAGCAGCAAAAGACAGGGGTTCAGCACCGGGGAGCTGTTTTTT CASSKRQGFSTGELFF
TRBJ1-3 NA once TRBV7-2 TGTGCCAGCAGCTTAGGCCCAGGCTCTGGAAACACCATATATTTT CASSLGPGSGNTIYF
TRBJ2-7 NA few TRBV14 TGTGCCAGCAGCCAACGAGGGTTGGGGGAGCAGTACTTC CASSQRGLGEQYF
TRBJ2-2 NA NA TRBV7-3 TGTGCCAGCAGCTTAAATAAGAACACCGGGGAGCTGTTTTTT CASSLNKNTGELFF
TRBJ1-2 TRBD1 few TRBV18 TGTGCCAGCTCACCCCGACAGGGAGATGGCTACACCTTC CASSPRQGDGYTF
TRBJ1-5 TRBD1 NA TRBV28 TGTGCCAGCAGAGGAGGGGACAGGAGCAATCAGCCCCAGCATTTT CASRGGDRSNQPQHF
TRBJ1-1 NA NA TRBV5-1 TGCGCCAGCAGCCCAGGGAAGCTCACTGAAGCTTTCTTT CASSPGKLTEAFF
TRBJ1-2 NA NA TRBV28 TGTGCCAGCAGATCCGGGACATCCGAATATGGCTACACCTTC CASRSGTSEYGYTF
TRBJ2-7 NA NA TRBV18 TGTGCCAGCTCACCACCGATTAAGGGGCGCATCACCTACGAGCAGTACTTC CASSPPIKGRITYEQYF
TRBJ2-7 NA NA TRBV7-9 TGTGCCAGCAGCTCCCAAGCTGGGTTTCAGGGGTTGGACGAGCAGTACTTC CASSSQAGFQGLDEQYF
TRBJ1-2 NA NA TRBV5-1 TGCGCCAGCAGCCCTCGGACAGACTCTACTGGCTACACCTTC CASSPRTDSTGYTF
TRBJ2-2 NA NA TRBV7-8 TGTGCCAGCAGCTCGGAAGGGGGGGCGGGTTACCCTTCCGGGGAGCTGTTTTTT CASSSEGGAGYPSGELFF
TRBJ1-2 TRBD1 NA TRBV6-5 TGTGCCAGCAGTACTACAGGGGGCGCAAATGGCTACACCTTC CASSTTGGANGYTF
TRBJ2-1 NA NA TRBV27 TGTGCCAGCAGTTTGGGGGGTGCCTACAATGAGCAGTTCTTC CASSLGGAYNEQFF
TRBJ2-5 TRBD2 NA TRBV7-2 TGTGCCAGCAGCCACCCGGGACTAGCGCTTCGGGAGACCCAGTACTTC CASSHPGLALRETQYF
TRBJ2-1 TRBD1 few TRBV18 TGTGCCAGCTCACGACTACAGGGGGCAGCCTACAATGAGCAGTTCTTC CASSRLQGAAYNEQFF
TRBJ1-2 TRBD1 NA TRBV5-1 TGCGCCAGCACCTCGGGACAGGGGTTTCATTATGGCTACACCTTC CASTSGQGFHYGYTF
TRBJ2-7 TRBD2 NA TRBV6-5 TGTGCCAGCACTCACGGGGGGAGCTCCTACGAGCAGTACTTC CASTHGGSSYEQYF
TRBJ2-2 NA NA TRBV2 TGTGCCAGCAGTCGGGAAAACGCGGGGACCGGGGAGCTGTTTTTT CASSRENAGTGELFF
TRBJ1-1 NA NA TRBV2 TGTGCCAGCACCTCAGACTCCCGGAACACTGAAGCTTTCTTT CASTSDSRNTEAFF
TRBJ2-7 NA NA TRBV2 TGTGCCAGCAGTGAGGTACGGAGCAGCTCCTACGAGCAGTACTTC CASSEVRSSSYEQYF
TRBJ2-7 NA NA TRBV5-3 TGTGCCAGAAGCTTACAGGGGACTGGGTTAGAGCAGTACTTC CARSLQGTGLEQYF
TRBJ1-2 TRBD1 NA TRBV5-1 TGCGCCAGCAGCTTGGCCGCGGCAGGGGGAGGCTACACCTTC CASSLAAAGGGYTF
TRBJ2-5 NA NA TRBV7-3 TGTGCCAGCAGCTTAGCTGCGAATGTGGAGACCCAGTACTTC CASSLAANVETQYF
TRBJ1-1 NA NA TRBV10-3 TGTGCCACCGGTGGAGTCGGGGAAGCTTTCTTT CATGGVGEAFF
TRBJ1-1 NA NA TRBV18 TGTGCCAGCTCACCTCAAAGGCCGGGAACAGATACTCATTTGAACACTGAAGCTTTCTTT CASSPQRPGTDTHLNTEAFF
TRBJ2-7 NA NA TRBV11-3 TGTGCCAGCAGCGCGAGACTAGGATGGGAGCAGTACTTC CASSARLGWEQYF
TRBJ2-6 NA NA TRBV19 TGTGCCACGGAGAACCTTTCTGGGGCCAACGTCCTGACTTTC CATENLSGANVLTF